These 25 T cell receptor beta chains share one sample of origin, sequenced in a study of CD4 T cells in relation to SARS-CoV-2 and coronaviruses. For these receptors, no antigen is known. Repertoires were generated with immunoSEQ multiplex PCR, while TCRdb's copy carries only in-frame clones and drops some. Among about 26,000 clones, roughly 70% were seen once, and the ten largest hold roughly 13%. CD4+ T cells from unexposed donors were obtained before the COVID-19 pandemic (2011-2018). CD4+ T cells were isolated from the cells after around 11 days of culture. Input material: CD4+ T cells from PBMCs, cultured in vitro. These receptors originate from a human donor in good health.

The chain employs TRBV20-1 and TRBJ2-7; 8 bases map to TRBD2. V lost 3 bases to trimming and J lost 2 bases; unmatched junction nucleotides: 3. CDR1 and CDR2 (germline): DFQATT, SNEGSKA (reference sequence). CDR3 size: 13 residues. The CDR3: CSASPGGTYEQYF. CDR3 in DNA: TGCAGTGCTAGTCCGGGAGGGACCTACGAGCAGTACTTC.

The CDR3 sequence is CASSKNPGQVTDTQYF. The CDR3 coding sequence is TGTGCCAGTAGTAAAAACCCGGGACAGGTCACAGATACGCAGTATTTT. V usage is TRBV19 and J usage is TRBJ2-3, with 8 bases that match TRBD1. Germline CDR1 and CDR2: LNHDA and SQIVND (reference sequence). The CDR3 runs 16 residues. V lost 4 bases to trimming and J lost 2 bases; unmatched junction nucleotides: 8.

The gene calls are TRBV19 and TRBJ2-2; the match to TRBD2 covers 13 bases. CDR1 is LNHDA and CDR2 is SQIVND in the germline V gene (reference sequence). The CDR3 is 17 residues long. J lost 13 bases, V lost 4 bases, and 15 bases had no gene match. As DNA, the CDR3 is TGTGCCAGTAGTAGCTGGACTAGCGGGAGTGGAAGAAGGTGGCTGTTTTTT. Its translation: CASSSWTSGSGRRWLFF. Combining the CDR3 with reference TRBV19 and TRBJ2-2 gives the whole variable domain DGGITQSPKYLFRKEGQNVTLSCEQNLNHDAMYWYRQDPGQGLRLIYYSQIVNDFQKGDIAEGYSVSREKKESFPLTVTSAQKNPTAFYLCASSSWTSGSGRRWLFFGEGSRLTVL.

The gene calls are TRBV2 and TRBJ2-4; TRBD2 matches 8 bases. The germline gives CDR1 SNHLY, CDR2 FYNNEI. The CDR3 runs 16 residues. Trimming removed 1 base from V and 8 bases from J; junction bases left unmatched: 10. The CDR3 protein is CASSEGISGIADIQYF. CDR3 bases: TGTGCCAGCAGTGAAGGAATTAGCGGGATCGCGGACATTCAGTACTTC.

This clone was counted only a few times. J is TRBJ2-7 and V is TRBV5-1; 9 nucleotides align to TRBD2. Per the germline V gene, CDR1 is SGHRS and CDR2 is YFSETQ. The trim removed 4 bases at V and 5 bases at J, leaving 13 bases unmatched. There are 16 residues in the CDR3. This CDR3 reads CASSPDPGLAAHEQYF. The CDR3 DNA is TGCGCCAGCAGCCCGGACCCGGGACTAGCCGCGCACGAGCAGTACTTC.

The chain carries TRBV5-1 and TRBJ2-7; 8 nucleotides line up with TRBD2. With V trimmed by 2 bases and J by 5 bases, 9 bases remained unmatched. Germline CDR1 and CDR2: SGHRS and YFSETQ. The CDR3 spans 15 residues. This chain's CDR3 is CASSFSAGALDEQYF. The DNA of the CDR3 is TGCGCCAGCAGCTTTTCAGCGGGAGCCCTCGACGAGCAGTACTTC.

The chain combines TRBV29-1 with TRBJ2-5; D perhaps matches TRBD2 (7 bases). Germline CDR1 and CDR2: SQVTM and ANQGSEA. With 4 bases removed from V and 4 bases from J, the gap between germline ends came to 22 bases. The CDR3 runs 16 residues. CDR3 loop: CSVVSGIQGGGETQYF. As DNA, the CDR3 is TGCAGCGTTGTGAGCGGCATACAGGGAGGGGGAGAGACCCAGTACTTC. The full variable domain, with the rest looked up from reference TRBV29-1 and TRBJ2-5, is SAVISQKPSRDICQRGTSLTIQCQVDSQVTMMFWYRQQPGQSLTLIATANQGSEATYESGFVIDKFPISRPNLTFSTLTVSNMSPEDSSIYLCSVVSGIQGGGETQYFGPGTRLLVL.

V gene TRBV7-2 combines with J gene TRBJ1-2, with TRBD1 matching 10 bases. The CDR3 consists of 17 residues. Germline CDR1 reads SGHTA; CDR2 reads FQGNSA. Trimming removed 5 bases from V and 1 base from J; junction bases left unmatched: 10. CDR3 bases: TGTGCCAGCAGCCTGCGGGCCGGGACAGGGGATAACTATGGCTACACCTTC. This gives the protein CASSLRAGTGDNYGYTF. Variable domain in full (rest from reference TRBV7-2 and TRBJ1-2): GAGVSQSPSNKVTEKGKDVELRCDPISGHTALYWYRQSLGQGLEFLIYFQGNSAPDKSGLPSDRFSAERTGGSVSTLTIQRTQQEDSAVYLCASSLRAGTGDNYGYTFGSGTRLTVV.

Here the CDR3 reads CASSLTHTQGSEQFF. For the CDR3, the DNA is TGTGCCAGCAGCTTAACGCACACACAGGGCTCTGAGCAGTTCTTC. The chain has TRBV7-2 and TRBJ2-1, with a possible D match to TRBD1 (6 bases). V was pared by 2 bases and J by 9 bases, with 17 bases between. The CDR3 is 15 residues long. Per the germline V gene, CDR1 is SGHTA and CDR2 is FQGNSA.

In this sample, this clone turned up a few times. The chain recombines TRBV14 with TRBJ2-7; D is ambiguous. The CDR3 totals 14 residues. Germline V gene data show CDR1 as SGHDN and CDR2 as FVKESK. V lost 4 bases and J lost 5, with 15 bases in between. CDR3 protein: CASSPQFPLDEQYF. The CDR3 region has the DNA TGTGCCAGCAGCCCACAGTTTCCGCTGGACGAGCAGTACTTC.

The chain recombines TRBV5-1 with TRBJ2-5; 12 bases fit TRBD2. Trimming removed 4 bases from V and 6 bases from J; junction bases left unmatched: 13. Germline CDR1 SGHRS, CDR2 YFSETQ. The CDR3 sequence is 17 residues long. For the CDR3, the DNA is TGCGCCAGCAGCGGGTCGGCTAGCGGGGGGGCCATGAAGACCCAGTACTTC. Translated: CASSGSASGGAMKTQYF.

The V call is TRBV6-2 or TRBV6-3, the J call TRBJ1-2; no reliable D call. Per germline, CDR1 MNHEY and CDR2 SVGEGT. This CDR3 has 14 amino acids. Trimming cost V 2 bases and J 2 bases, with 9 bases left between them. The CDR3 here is CASSYDPRNYGYTF. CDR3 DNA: TGTGCCAGCAGTTACGATCCCCGGAACTATGGCTACACCTTC.

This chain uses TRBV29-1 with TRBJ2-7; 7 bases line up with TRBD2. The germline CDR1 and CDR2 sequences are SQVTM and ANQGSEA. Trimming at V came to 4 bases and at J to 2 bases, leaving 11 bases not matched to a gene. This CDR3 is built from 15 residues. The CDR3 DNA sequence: TGCAGCGTTGCGGAAAGGTCGGGAGGCCCCTACGAGCAGTACTTC. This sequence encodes CSVAERSGGPYEQYF.

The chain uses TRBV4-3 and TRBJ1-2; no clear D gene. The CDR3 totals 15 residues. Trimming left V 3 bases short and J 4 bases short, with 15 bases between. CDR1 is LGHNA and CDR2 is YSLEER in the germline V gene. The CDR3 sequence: CASSHLGGVGYGYTF. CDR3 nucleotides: TGCGCCAGCAGCCACCTCGGCGGGGTGGGCTATGGCTACACCTTC.

The CDR3: CASSQDYRASSGNTIYF. The CDR3 DNA follows: TGTGCCAGCAGCCAAGATTACAGGGCCTCCTCTGGAAACACCATATATTTT. The chain uses TRBV3-1 (or the pseudogene TRBV3-2) and TRBJ1-3, with TRBD1 as a possible D gene (6 bases). Deletions cut 0 bases from V and 0 bases from J, with 12 bases between. Germline values: CDR1 LGHDT, CDR2 YNNKEL (reference sequence). This CDR3 has 17 residues.

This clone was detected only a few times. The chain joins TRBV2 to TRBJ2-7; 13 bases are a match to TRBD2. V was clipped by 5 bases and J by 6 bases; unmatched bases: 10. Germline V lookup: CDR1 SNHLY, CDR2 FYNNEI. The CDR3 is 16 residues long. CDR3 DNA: TGTGCCAGCAGTCGACTAGCGGGAGGTCCCTTTGGCGAGCAGTACTTC. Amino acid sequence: CASSRLAGGPFGEQYF.

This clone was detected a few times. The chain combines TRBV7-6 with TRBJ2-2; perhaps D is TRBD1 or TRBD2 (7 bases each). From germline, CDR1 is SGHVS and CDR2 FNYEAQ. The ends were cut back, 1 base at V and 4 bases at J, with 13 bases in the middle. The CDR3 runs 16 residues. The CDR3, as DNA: TGTGCCAGCAGCTTAGGGGGGGGACAGACCACCGGGGAGCTGTTTTTT. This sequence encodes CASSLGGGQTTGELFF.

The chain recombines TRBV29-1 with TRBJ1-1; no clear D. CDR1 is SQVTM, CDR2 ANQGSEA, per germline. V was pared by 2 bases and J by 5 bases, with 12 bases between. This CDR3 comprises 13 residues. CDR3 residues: CSVESGVGTEAFF. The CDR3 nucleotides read TGCAGCGTTGAATCGGGCGTAGGGACTGAAGCTTTCTTT.

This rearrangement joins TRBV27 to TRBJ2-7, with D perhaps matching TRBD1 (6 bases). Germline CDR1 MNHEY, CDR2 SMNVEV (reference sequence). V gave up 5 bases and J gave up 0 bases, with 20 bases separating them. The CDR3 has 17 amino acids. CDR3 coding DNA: TGTGCCAGCAGTGGTGGACGCAGGGGTATAAGCTCCTACGAGCAGTACTTC. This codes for CASSGGRRGISSYEQYF.

In DNA, the CDR3 is TGTGCCAGCAGCCCCTTGCGTAGCGGGGGGTTCTCTAGCACAGATACGCAGTATTTT. This codes for CASSPLRSGGFSSTDTQYF. The gene calls are TRBV3-1 (or the pseudogene TRBV3-2) and TRBJ2-3, with 10 bases aligning to TRBD2. This CDR3 is 19 amino acids long. Per the germline V gene, CDR1 is LGHDT and CDR2 is YNNKEL (reference sequence). With 4 bases clipped from V and 0 bases from J, the junction kept 13 bases outside the gene matches.

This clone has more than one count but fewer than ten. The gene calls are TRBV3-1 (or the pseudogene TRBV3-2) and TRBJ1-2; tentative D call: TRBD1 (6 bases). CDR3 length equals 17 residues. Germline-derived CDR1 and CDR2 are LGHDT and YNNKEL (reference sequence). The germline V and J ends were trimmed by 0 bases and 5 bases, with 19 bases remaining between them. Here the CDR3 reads CASSQDRARGGVYGYTF. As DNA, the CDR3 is TGTGCCAGCAGCCAAGATCGGGCCAGGGGAGGGGTATATGGCTACACCTTC.

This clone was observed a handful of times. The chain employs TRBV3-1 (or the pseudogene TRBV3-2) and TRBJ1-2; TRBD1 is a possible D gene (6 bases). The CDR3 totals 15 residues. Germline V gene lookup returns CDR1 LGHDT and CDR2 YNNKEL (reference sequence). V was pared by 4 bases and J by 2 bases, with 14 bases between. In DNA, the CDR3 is TGTGCCAGCAGCCGATGGGACATAGGAAACTATGGCTACACCTTC. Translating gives CASSRWDIGNYGYTF.

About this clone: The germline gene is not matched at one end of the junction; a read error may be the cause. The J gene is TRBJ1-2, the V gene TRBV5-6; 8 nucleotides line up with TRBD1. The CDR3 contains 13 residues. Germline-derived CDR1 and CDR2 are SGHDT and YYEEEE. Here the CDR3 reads CASSWDRNYVYTF. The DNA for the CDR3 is TGTGCCAGCAGCTGGGACAGGAACTATGTCTACACCTTC.

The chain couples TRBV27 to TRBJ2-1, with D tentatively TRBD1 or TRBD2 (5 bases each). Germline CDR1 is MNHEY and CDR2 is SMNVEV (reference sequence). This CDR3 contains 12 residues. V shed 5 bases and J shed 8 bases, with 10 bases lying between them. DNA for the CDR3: TGTGCCAGCAGTACTAGGGGCGATGAGCAGTTCTTC. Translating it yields CASSTRGDEQFF.

The CDR3 loop is CASSPDRGLSNYGYTF. In DNA, the CDR3 is TGCGCCAGCAGTCCCGACAGGGGGCTTTCCAACTATGGCTACACCTTC. J is TRBJ1-2 and V is TRBV4-3; 10 positions agree with TRBD1. Losses at the gene ends were 6 bases for V and 2 bases for J; bases not matched to a gene: 9. CDR1 is LGHNA and CDR2 is YSLEER in the germline V gene. CDR3 length equals 16 residues.